The clone carrying this TCR beta chain was detected a few times. CDR3 length: 16 residues. Germline CDR1 is SGHTA and CDR2 is FQGNSA. The germline V and J ends were trimmed by 3 bases and 1 base, with 13 bases remaining between them. These data are taken from a study of beta chain features in type 1 diabetes. cDNA synthesis used the whole RNA isolate, giving expressed TCRB sequences. Repertoires were generated with immunoSEQ multiplex PCR, while TCRdb's copy carries only in-frame clones and drops some. The sample has 350,000 or so clones, 15% to 20% seen once; the top ten hold about 0.044%. The rearrangement links TRBV7-2 to TRBJ2-1; D is possibly TRBD2 (5 bases). The sample comprised naive CD4+ T cells from blood. This receptor was taken from a woman under 30 in good health. The chain's CDR3 is CASSLSGYPSYNEQFF. The CDR3, as DNA: TGTGCCAGCAGCTTGAGCGGATACCCTTCCTACAATGAGCAGTTCTTC. The variable domain in full, with the rest retrieved from reference TRBV7-2 and TRBJ2-1, is GAGVSQSPSNKVTEKGKDVELRCDPISGHTALYWYRQSLGQGLEFLIYFQGNSAPDKSGLPSDRFSAERTGGSVSTLTIQRTQQEDSAVYLCASSLSGYPSYNEQFFGPGTRLTVL.